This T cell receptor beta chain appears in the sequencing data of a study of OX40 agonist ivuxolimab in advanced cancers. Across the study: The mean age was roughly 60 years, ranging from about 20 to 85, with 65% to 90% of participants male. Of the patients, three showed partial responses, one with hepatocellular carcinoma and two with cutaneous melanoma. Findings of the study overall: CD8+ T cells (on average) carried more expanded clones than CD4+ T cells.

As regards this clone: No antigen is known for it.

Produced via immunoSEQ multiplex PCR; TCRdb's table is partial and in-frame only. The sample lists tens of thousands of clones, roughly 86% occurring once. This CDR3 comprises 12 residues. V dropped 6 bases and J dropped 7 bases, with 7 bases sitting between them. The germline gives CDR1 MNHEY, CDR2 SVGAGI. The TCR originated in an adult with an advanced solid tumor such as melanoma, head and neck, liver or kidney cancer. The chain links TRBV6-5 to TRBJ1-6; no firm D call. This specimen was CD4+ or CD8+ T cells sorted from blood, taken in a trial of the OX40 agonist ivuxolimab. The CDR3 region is CASSQQNSPLHF. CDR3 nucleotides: TGTGCCAGCAGCCAACAAAATTCACCCCTCCACTTT.